Here is one T cell receptor beta chain with its context. Its antigen is still unknown. This entry comes from a study of T cells in localized non-small cell lung cancer. Study findings and constraints: The study detected a median about 57 of the top 100 tumor clones in adjacent lung. It remains possible that heterogeneity exists, since only one tumor region was sequenced. In the blood, greater T cell density corresponded to longer overall survival. It was uninvolved adjacent lung that showed the highest T cell clonality, exceeding tumor.

This CDR3 spans 14 amino acids. The V and J ends lost 2 bases and 1 base respectively, with 8 bases between them. Germline CDR1 is MNHNS and CDR2 is SASEGT. Sequenced by immunoSEQ multiplex PCR; TCRdb stores in-frame clones only, minus some. The sample has about 52,000 clones; around 84% are singletons. This specimen was PBMCs, taken before any cancer treatment. The receptor comes from a female donor with stage II lung adenocarcinoma. The V gene is TRBV6-1, the J gene TRBJ1-2, with no clear D. CDR3 loop: CASSELLVNYGYTF. CDR3 nucleotide sequence: TGTGCCAGCAGTGAACTGTTAGTTAACTATGGCTACACCTTC.